These T cell receptor beta chains were read from a single sample in a study of cytomegalovirus exposure and HLA in healthy donors. TCRdb's table, derived via immunoSEQ multiplex PCR, lists solely in-frame clones and lacks some. This sample yields some 120,000 clones, of which about 80% are seen a single time; 2.5% to 3% belongs to the top ten. Sequencing was carried out using PBMCs. These TCRs come from a woman aged 18-29 years in good health and CMV-seropositive. Each CDR3 is given with its conserved first and last residue. The D gene is left open where the match is weak. Size is stated for part of the rows, as once, few or many counts, or as a class when the clone is expanded.

J gene | V gene | D gene | clone size | CDR3 protein | CDR3 DNA
TRBJ2-7 | TRBV27 | TRBD1 | . | CASSPWTGGKWRETNYEQYF | TGTGCCAGCAGTCCCTGGACAGGGGGCAAATGGCGGGAGACGAACTACGAGCAGTACTTC
TRBJ2-1 | TRBV5-1 | . | once | CASSQYNEQFF | TGCGCCAGCAGCCAATACAATGAGCAGTTCTTC
TRBJ2-7 | TRBV28 | . | . | CASSGGGLEEQYF | TGTGCCAGCAGTGGAGGCGGCTTGGAGGAGCAGTACTTC
TRBJ1-1 | TRBV30 | TRBD1 | few | CAWSGDREGTEAFF | TGTGCCTGGAGTGGGGACAGGGAGGGGACTGAAGCTTTCTTT
TRBJ2-7 | TRBV25-1 | . | . | CASSEGAASYEQYF | TGTGCCAGCAGTGAAGGGGCTGCCTCCTACGAGCAGTACTTC
TRBJ1-1 | TRBV2 | . | once | CASSEGVNTEAFF | TGTGCCAGCAGTGAAGGCGTGAACACTGAAGCTTTCTTT
TRBJ2-1 | TRBV9 | TRBD2 | once | CASSAPRLAAYNEQFF | TGTGCCAGCAGCGCCCCCCGGCTAGCGGCGTACAATGAGCAGTTCTTC
TRBJ2-7 | TRBV6-5 | TRBD2 | few | CASSEAGGPRDEQYF | TGTGCCAGCAGCGAGGCGGGAGGTCCTCGGGACGAGCAGTACTTC
TRBJ2-5 | TRBV7-3 | TRBD2 | once | CASSLGLAGAETQYF | TGTGCCAGCAGCTTAGGGCTAGCGGGAGCAGAGACCCAGTACTTC
TRBJ2-5 | TRBV6-6 | . | . | CASSYSSRWETQYF | TGTGCCAGCAGTTACTCGTCCAGGTGGGAGACCCAGTACTTC
TRBJ1-1 | TRBV27 | TRBD1 | . | CASSLYGQGDTEAFF | TGTGCCAGCAGTTTATATGGGCAGGGGGACACTGAAGCTTTCTTT
TRBJ2-7 | TRBV5-1 | TRBD1 | . | CASSLDGRQGAWEQYF | TGCGCCAGCAGCTTGGATGGGAGACAGGGGGCATGGGAGCAGTACTTC
TRBJ2-5 | TRBV27 | . | few | CASRMGQRETQYF | TGTGCCAGCAGAATGGGGCAGCGAGAGACCCAGTACTTC
TRBJ2-7 | TRBV7-7 | TRBD2 | . | CASSFSAGASEQYF | TGTGCTAGCAGCTTTTCCGCGGGAGCGTCCGAGCAGTACTTC
TRBJ1-1 | TRBV9 | . | . | CASSVVTGSPEAFF | TGTGCCAGCAGCGTAGTAACAGGGAGCCCTGAAGCTTTCTTT
TRBJ2-7 | TRBV4-1 | . | . | CASSQGPFPMSSYEQYF | TGCGCCAGCAGCCAAGGTCCCTTCCCGATGAGCTCCTACGAGCAGTACTTC
TRBJ1-2 | TRBV6-6 | TRBD1 | few | CASSGGQGARGYTF | TGTGCCAGCAGTGGCGGACAGGGGGCGCGTGGCTACACCTTC
TRBJ1-2 | TRBV28 | . | few | CASSFRAGVNGYTF | TGTGCCAGCAGTTTTCGGGCAGGGGTAAATGGCTACACCTTC
TRBJ2-5 | TRBV2 | TRBD1 | . | CANLKGQGRGETQYF | TGTGCCAACCTTAAGGGACAGGGGAGGGGGGAGACCCAGTACTTC
TRBJ2-3 | TRBV11-3 | . | . | CASSLEHTDTQYF | TGTGCCAGCAGCTTAGAACACACAGATACGCAGTATTTT
TRBJ2-1 | TRBV9 | TRBD2 | . | CASSVRLADSYNEQFF | TGTGCCAGCAGCGTGAGACTAGCGGACTCCTACAATGAGCAGTTCTTC
TRBJ2-7 | TRBV9 | . | . | CASSAPGVEQYF | TGTGCCAGCAGCGCCCCGGGGGTCGAGCAGTACTTC
TRBJ1-5 | TRBV14 | . | . | CASSLAVGQPQHF | TGTGCCAGCAGTCTTGCGGTAGGTCAGCCCCAGCATTTT
TRBJ1-2 | TRBV4-1 | . | . | CANQSGANYGYTF | TGCGCCAACCAGAGTGGGGCGAACTATGGCTACACCTTC
TRBJ2-7 | TRBV19 | TRBD1 | . | CASSIEETGGYAYEQYF | TGTGCCAGTAGTATAGAGGAGACAGGGGGGTATGCCTACGAGCAGTACTTC
TRBJ1-1 | TRBV19 | TRBD1 | . | CASSIDAGTGGSTEAFF | TGTGCCAGTAGTATAGATGCCGGAACAGGGGGAAGCACTGAAGCTTTCTTT
TRBJ1-5 | TRBV28 | TRBD1 | . | CASTLGDRDNQPQHF | TGTGCCAGCACCTTGGGAGACAGGGACAATCAGCCCCAGCATTTT
TRBJ2-1 | TRBV6-1 | . | few | CASSLGGIYNEQFF | TGTGCCAGCAGTTTGGGCGGGATCTACAATGAGCAGTTCTTC
TRBJ1-1 | TRBV4-1 | . | . | CASSQDNWFRGEREAFF | TGCGCCAGCAGCCAAGATAATTGGTTCCGGGGGGAGCGTGAAGCTTTCTTT
TRBJ2-5 | TRBV5-5 | TRBD1 | . | CASSAPARGLSETQYF | TGTGCCAGCAGCGCCCCGGCCAGGGGGCTTTCCGAGACCCAGTACTTC
TRBJ2-7 | TRBV27 | . | . | CASSLKSNSYEQYF | TGTGCCAGCAGTTTAAAATCCAACTCCTACGAGCAGTACTTC
TRBJ2-1 | TRBV5-1 | TRBD2 | few | CASNPLAGVVAEQFF | TGCGCCAGCAATCCCCTAGCGGGAGTCGTGGCTGAGCAGTTCTTC
TRBJ1-2 | TRBV5-1 | TRBD1 | few | CASSLLTGGYGYTF | TGCGCCAGCAGCTTGTTGACAGGGGGCTATGGCTACACCTTC
TRBJ1-2 | TRBV4-1 | TRBD1 | . | CASSQDGRGANYGYTF | TGCGCCAGCAGCCAAGATGGCAGGGGGGCTAACTATGGCTACACCTTC
TRBJ2-7 | TRBV5-4 | TRBD2 | . | CASSEGFRTSVFEQYF | TGTGCCAGCAGCGAAGGTTTCCGGACTAGCGTTTTCGAGCAGTACTTC
TRBJ2-2 | TRBV5-1 | . | . | CASSQTAANTGELFF | TGCGCCAGCAGCCAGACTGCCGCGAACACCGGGGAGCTGTTTTTT
TRBJ2-7 | TRBV13 | TRBD1 | . | CASSWGGTGSYEQYF | TGTGCCAGCAGCTGGGGCGGGACAGGGTCCTACGAGCAGTACTTC
TRBJ2-1 | TRBV9 | TRBD2 | . | CASSVGTSGYYNEQFF | TGTGCCAGCAGCGTAGGGACTAGCGGCTATTACAATGAGCAGTTCTTC
TRBJ1-4 | TRBV27 | . | . | CASSLQGSEKLFF | TGTGCCAGCAGTTTGCAGGGGAGTGAAAAACTGTTTTTT
TRBJ2-3 | TRBV7-7 | . | few | CASSSQLVPTDTQYF | TGTGCTAGCAGCTCCCAACTAGTTCCCACAGATACGCAGTATTTT
TRBJ2-1 | TRBV4-2 | TRBD2 | few | CASSQDRASGGTNEQFF | TGTGCCAGCAGCCAAGATCGGGCTAGCGGGGGAACCAATGAGCAGTTCTTC
TRBJ1-1 | TRBV6-1 | . | . | CASREDDRAFF | TGTGCCAGCAGGGAAGACGATCGGGCTTTCTTT
TRBJ1-1 | TRBV2 | TRBD1 | . | CASRDLDRVVFSEAFF | TGTGCCAGCAGGGACCTGGACAGGGTGGTTTTTTCTGAAGCTTTCTTT
TRBJ1-4 | TRBV5-1 | . | . | CASSLGTENEKLFF | TGCGCCAGCAGCTTGGGGACAGAGAATGAAAAACTGTTTTTT
TRBJ2-7 | TRBV28 | TRBD2 | . | CASSPTWTSEYEQYF | TGTGCCAGCAGTCCGACGTGGACTAGTGAGTACGAGCAGTACTTC
TRBJ2-5 | TRBV5-4 | . | . | CASSSGLTQETQYF | TGTGCCAGCAGCTCGGGACTTACACAAGAGACCCAGTACTTC
TRBJ2-5 | TRBV13 | TRBD2 | . | CASSSGLAGEQETQYF | TGTGCCAGCAGCTCCGGACTAGCGGGAGAGCAAGAGACCCAGTACTTC
TRBJ2-2 | TRBV6-6 | . | . | CASASDWNTGELFF | TGTGCCAGCGCTAGCGATTGGAACACCGGGGAGCTGTTTTTT
TRBJ2-2 | TRBV5-1 | . | . | CASSLSAGPNTGELFF | TGCGCCAGCAGCTTAAGCGCGGGGCCAAACACCGGGGAGCTGTTTTTT
TRBJ2-1 | TRBV5-1 | . | . | CASSLQTRIDEQFF | TGCGCCAGCAGCCTACAGACTAGGATCGATGAGCAGTTCTTC
TRBJ2-2 | TRBV2 | TRBD1 | once | CASSEGTGVKTGELFF | TGTGCCAGCAGTGAAGGAACAGGGGTGAAAACCGGGGAGCTGTTTTTT
TRBJ2-3 | TRBV21-1 | . | . | CASSGVSGRGISTDTQYF | TGTGCCAGCAGCGGAGTCTCGGGTAGGGGTATTAGCACAGATACGCAGTATTTT
TRBJ1-6 | TRBV25-1 | TRBD1 | . | CASRGLGQGLPLHF | TGTGCCAGCAGAGGGCTCGGACAGGGGTTACCCCTCCACTTT
TRBJ2-7 | TRBV6-1 | . | . | CASSEGVGGTEHPQYF | TGTGCCAGCAGTGAAGGAGTCGGAGGGACAGAGCACCCCCAGTACTTC
TRBJ1-2 | TRBV27 | . | . | CASSLSHYVTGGSPYGYTF | TGTGCCAGCAGTTTATCTCACTATGTTACGGGGGGGTCGCCCTATGGCTACACCTTC
TRBJ2-2 | TRBV11-3 | . | . | CASSLSARGTGELFF | TGTGCCAGCAGCTTAAGTGCTAGGGGAACCGGGGAGCTGTTTTTT
TRBJ2-1 | TRBV4-1 | TRBD2 | . | CASSSRENTEQIF | TGCGCCAGCAGTTCGCGGGAGAATACTGAGCAGATCTTC
TRBJ2-7 | TRBV4-1 | . | . | CASSQGPFPMSSYEQYF | TGCGCCAGCAGCCAAGGTCCCTTCCCGATGAGCTCCTACGAGCAGTACTTC